The next 6 T cell receptor beta chains were all read from a single sample in a study of blood T cell repertoires in COVID-19. The repertoire was sequenced with immunoSEQ multiplex PCR; TCRdb's copy has only in-frame clones and lacks some. The sample lists more than 40,000 clones, 80% to 90% seen once, with about 2.9% in the top ten. Material for sequencing was peripheral blood. Receptors were obtained from an elderly woman with acute or convalescent COVID-19.

This clone was found a few times. This chain uses TRBV18 with TRBJ1-2; 11 bases map to TRBD1. The CDR3 is made up of 15 amino acids. V gave up 0 bases and J gave up 4 bases; unmatched junction bases: 1. Germline values: CDR1 KGHSH, CDR2 LQKENI. CDR3 coding DNA: TGTGCCAGCTCACCACCGGGACAGGGGGTCTATGGCTACACCTTC. Translation gives CASSPPGQGVYGYTF.

The rearrangement links TRBV7-9 to TRBJ1-5; 7 bases line up with TRBD1. This CDR3 spans 16 amino acids. Per germline, CDR1 SEHNR and CDR2 FQNEAQ (reference sequence). Losses at the gene ends were 3 bases for V and 5 bases for J; bases not matched to a gene: 10. CDR3 region: CASSLGQGGFHQPQHF. DNA for the CDR3: TGTGCCAGCAGCTTGGGGCAGGGGGGATTTCATCAGCCCCAGCATTTT.

The DNA of the CDR3 is TGTGCCAGCAGCTTGCAGGGTCCCGGCGGCCCCCAGCATTTT. It specifies CASSLQGPGGPQHF. This sequence joins TRBV7-2 and TRBJ1-5, with a possible D match to TRBD1 (5 bases). CDR3 size: 14 residues. The V end was cut by 3 bases, the J end by 10 bases, with 16 bases between. Looked up from germline, CDR1 is SGHTA and CDR2 is FQGNSA.

In its sample, this clone was seen a few times. The rearrangement uses TRBV5-1 and TRBJ2-7; the match to TRBD1 covers 10 bases. The junction had 8 bases not matched to a gene; V was cut back by 9 bases and J by 2 bases. CDR1 is SGHRS and CDR2 is YFSETQ in the germline V gene. This CDR3 has 14 amino acids. The CDR3 reads CATSGGTGAYEQYF. CDR3 nucleotides: TGCGCCACCTCAGGGGGGACAGGGGCCTACGAGCAGTACTTC. Using reference TRBV5-1 and TRBJ2-7 for the parts outside the CDR3, the full variable domain is KAGVTQTPRYLIKTRGQQVTLSCSPISGHRSVSWYQQTPGQGLQFLFEYFSETQRNKGNFPGRFSGRQFSNSRSEMNVSTLELGDSALYLCATSGGTGAYEQYFGPGTRLTVT.

V gene TRBV2 combines with J gene TRBJ1-2; no definite D call. V shed 3 bases and J shed 4 bases, with 9 bases lying between them. The CDR3 loop spans 13 amino acids. The germline CDR1 and CDR2 sequences are SNHLY and FYNNEI. CDR3 DNA sequence: TGTGCCAGCAGTGAGGAGGGAGGCTATGGCTACACCTTC. Its protein is CASSEEGGYGYTF. The variable domain in full, completed from reference TRBV2 and TRBJ1-2, reads EPEVTQTPSHQVTQMGQEVILRCVPISNHLYFYWYRQILGQKVEFLVSFYNNEISEKSEIFDDQFSVERPDGSNFTLKIRSTKLEDSAMYFCASSEEGGYGYTFGSGTRLTVV.

The rearrangement links TRBV18 to TRBJ2-2; the D is unclear. Per germline, CDR1 KGHSH and CDR2 LQKENI. Trimming stripped 5 bases from V and 3 bases from J, with 4 bases between. The CDR3 covers 12 residues. This CDR3 is CASSEDTGELFF. CDR3 nucleotides: TGTGCCAGCTCAGAGGACACCGGGGAGCTGTTTTTT.